This T cell receptor beta chain came from a study of CD8 T cells in Susac syndrome (dated by TCRdb to about 2019). Broadly, across the study: The study used repertoire sequencing to test whether antigen drove CD8+ T cell activation and differentiation in Susac syndrome.

A note on this clonotype: The specificity of this receptor is unknown. Base qualities are missing; no much larger clone stands one base away.

Counted from cysteine to phenylalanine, this CDR3 has 15 amino acids. Only CDR3 DNA remains: 45 bases, in frame from the first base. CDR1 KGHDR and CDR2 SFDVKD are derived from the germline V gene. V is cut by 3 bases and J by 1 base, and the space between the germline ends is 11 bases. The investigation overall reported the following: The TCR sequencing and HLA analysis was acknowledged to have included a relatively small number of individuals.

Peripheral blood CD8+ and CD4+ T cells from healthy donors, Susac syndrome patients and multiple sclerosis patients were profiled by high-throughput TCR beta sequencing. Healthy donors were included as age- and sex-matched controls. Bulk CD8+ and CD4+ T cells were purified by magnetic negative isolation, whereas CD8+ TEMRA cells were enriched by FACS. Blood was drawn into EDTA tubes, processed within 24 hours, and PBMCs were isolated by density gradient centrifugation. PBMCs intended for TCR sequencing were frozen in liquid nitrogen and were later thawed in a 37 degrees C water bath. The sorted or isolated CD4+, CD8+ and CD8+ TEMRA cells had a purity of 90% or higher. RNA was extracted using the RNeasy kit, and roughly 0.45 to 1 microgram was reverse transcribed with random hexamers. The immunoSEQ multiplex PCR assay, covering 54 Vbeta and 13 Jbeta segments, was used to amplify TCR beta CDR3 regions. Bias from PCR amplification was corrected by using a synthetic template baseline for primer optimization and for computational correction. In the original analysis: Reads were assigned to V, D and J genes according to IMGT and analyzed in immunoSEQ Analyzer, with only productive sequences retained. To calculate clonality, Shannon entropy was normalized by log2 of the number of productive unique sequences and then subtracted from one. Public and private clones were assessed among the 100 most prevalent clones of each patient and control. Clones were defined as Susac-specific when absent from the healthy and MS cohorts, from some 1,100 published viral clones and from other ImmuneACCESS disease sequences. TCRdb handled the public reads itself, with Q25 trimming in fastp and clone calling in MiXCR, and kept productive beta chains. Rows are combined by CDR3 protein, so each entry shows the most common genes and DNA. TCRdb, rather than the study authors, made the V and J calls. The sample records 90,000 to 110,000 distinct CDR3 sequences, roughly 97% of which are singletons. The leading ten clones occupy about 0.1% of the sample.

The rearrangement joined TRBV24-1 to TRBJ2-5; TRBD1 is a weak D gene call, 5 bases matching. The clonotype was recovered from a human donor in good health. Source material: CD4+ T cells from PBMCs. In nucleotide form, the sequence is TGTGCCACCAGTGATCCCAGGACACCCCAAGAGACCCAGTACTTC. Its product reads: CATSDPRTPQETQYF.